The clone carrying this T cell receptor beta chain has just a few counts. The antigen is undetermined. There are 14 residues in the CDR3. V lost 6 bases and J lost 6; bases outside the gene matches: 7. The record originates from a study of T-cell memory formation after mild COVID-19. Study results and limitations: Specificity for SARS-CoV-2 was not confirmed among the second-wave clones peaking on day 37. There were some responding clones in pre-infection memory, which suggested that cross-reactive memory had joined.

TCRdb called the 5' RACE reads again in MiXCR, with one record for every CDR3 protein. The table records about 150,000 distinct CDR3 sequences, about 15% of them present only once. Sequencing input: PBMCs or a T cell subset sorted from them (not recorded which). This clonotype was obtained from an adult woman who had mild COVID-19 (a few samples of this study predate the infection). Cell type and time point are not known. The chain links TRBV12-3 or TRBV12-4 to TRBJ2-1, with TRBD1 matching 8 bases. The CDR3 region is CASSLSGTGNEQFF. In DNA, the CDR3 is TGTGCCAGCAGCTTATCCGGGACAGGCAATGAGCAGTTCTTC.